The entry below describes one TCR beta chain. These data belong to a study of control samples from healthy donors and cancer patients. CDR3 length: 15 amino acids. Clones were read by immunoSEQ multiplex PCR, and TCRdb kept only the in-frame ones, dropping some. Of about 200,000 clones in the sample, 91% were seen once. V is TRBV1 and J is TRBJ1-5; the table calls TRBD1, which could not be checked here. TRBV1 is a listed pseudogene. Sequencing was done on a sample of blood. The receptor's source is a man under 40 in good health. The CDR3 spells CTSSQDPGSNQPQHF. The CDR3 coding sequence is TGCACCAGCAGCCAAGATCCAGGGAGCAATCAGCCCCAGCATTTT.